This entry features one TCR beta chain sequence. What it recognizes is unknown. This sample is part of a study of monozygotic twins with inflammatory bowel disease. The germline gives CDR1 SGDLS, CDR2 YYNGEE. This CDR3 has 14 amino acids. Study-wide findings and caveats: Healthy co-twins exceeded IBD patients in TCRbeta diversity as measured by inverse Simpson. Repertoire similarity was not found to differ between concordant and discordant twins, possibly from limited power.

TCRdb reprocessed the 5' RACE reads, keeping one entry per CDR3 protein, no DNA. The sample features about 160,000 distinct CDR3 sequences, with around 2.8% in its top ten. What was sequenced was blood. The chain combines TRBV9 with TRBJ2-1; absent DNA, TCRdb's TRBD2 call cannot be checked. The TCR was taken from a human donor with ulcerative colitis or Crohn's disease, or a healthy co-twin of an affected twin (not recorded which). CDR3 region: CASSVAYVAWEQFF. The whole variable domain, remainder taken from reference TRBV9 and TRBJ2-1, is DSGVTQTPKHLITATGQRVTLRCSPRSGDLSVYWYQQSLDQGLQFLIQYYNGEERAKGNILERFSAQQFPDLHSELNLSSLELGDSALYFCASSVAYVAWEQFFGPGTRLTVL.